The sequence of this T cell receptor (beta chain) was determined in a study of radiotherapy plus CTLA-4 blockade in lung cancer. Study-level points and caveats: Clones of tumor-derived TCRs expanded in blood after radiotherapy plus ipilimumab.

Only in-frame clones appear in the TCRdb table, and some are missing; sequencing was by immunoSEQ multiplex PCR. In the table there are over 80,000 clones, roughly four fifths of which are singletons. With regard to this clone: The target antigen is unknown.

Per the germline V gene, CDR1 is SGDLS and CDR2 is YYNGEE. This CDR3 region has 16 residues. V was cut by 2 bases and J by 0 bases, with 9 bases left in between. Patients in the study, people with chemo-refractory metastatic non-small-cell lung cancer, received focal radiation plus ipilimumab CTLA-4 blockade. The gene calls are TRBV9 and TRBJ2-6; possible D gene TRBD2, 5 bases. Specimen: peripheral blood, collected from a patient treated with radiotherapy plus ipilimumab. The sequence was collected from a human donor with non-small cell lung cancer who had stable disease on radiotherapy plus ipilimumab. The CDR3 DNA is TGTGCCAGCAGCGTGGACTCAGGCTCTGGGGCCAACGTCCTGACTTTC. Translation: CASSVDSGSGANVLTF.